This TCR beta chain was documented in a study of Ad26.COV2.S vaccination and SARS-CoV-2 variants. Treatment meaning: approximately 18 received Ad26.COV2.S at low or high dose, single or two shots; roughly five received placebo; per-sample allocation not given. Sampling occurred on day 63 after the first vaccine or placebo injection. Repertoires were generated with immunoSEQ multiplex PCR, while TCRdb's copy carries only in-frame clones and drops some. In the table there are about 440,000 clones, about nine tenths of which are singletons. This TCR derives from a person aged 18-65 years who received the Ad26.COV2.S COVID-19 vaccine or a placebo. Material: peripheral blood, obtained in a trial of Ad26.COV2.S vaccine versus placebo.

The CDR3 protein is CSGLKGSSTGELFF. The CDR3 DNA is TGCAGCGGGCTTAAGGGGAGTAGCACCGGGGAGCTGTTTTTT. This chain connects TRBV29-1 to TRBJ2-2; the D gene could be TRBD1 or TRBD2 (5 bases each). The CDR3 runs 14 residues. V was trimmed by 7 bases and J by 4 bases, leaving 16 bases between them. Germline V gene lookup returns CDR1 SQVTM and CDR2 ANQGSEA.